This T cell receptor beta chain was captured by sequencing in a study of blood T cell repertoires in COVID-19. Background on the study: Researchers got acute and convalescent COVID-19 samples from the United States, Italy and Spain. PBMCs, B-cell-depleted T cells, or T cells provided the cDNA or gDNA that made up the material.

Germline CDR1 is SGHRS and CDR2 is YFSETQ. Trimming took off 0 bases at V and 6 bases at J, with 11 bases between the two ends. The CDR3 has 14 residues. Original processing methods: Reference gene primers were amplified, and this amplification served to estimate nucleated cell counts. Assay used: immunoSEQ multiplex PCR; TCRdb lists only in-frame clones, some missing. That table gives V, J and clone size, and the DNA gave D and trimming. Here the sample spans hundreds of thousands of clones, roughly 87% being singletons. Assignment of participants to cohorts was predicated upon participant-reported clinical history.

This chain uses TRBV5-1 with TRBJ2-3; D unresolved. The specimen sequenced was PBMCs or T cells enriched from blood (not recorded which). This TCR came from a woman aged 25 to 39 with acute COVID-19. CDR3 sequence: CASSLASFGDTQYF. The DNA of the CDR3 is TGCGCCAGCAGCTTGGCCTCATTCGGGGATACGCAGTATTTT.